Shown below are 32 T cell receptor beta chains from a single sample sequenced in a study of vaccination and CD4 T cells after COVID-19. As for treatment: roughly 10-day PBMC culture with coronavirus spike peptide pools or control peptides (ViraFEST assay). These receptors have no identified antigens. Cultured CD4+ T cell DNA was sequenced using the Oncomine TCR Beta short-read assay. TCRdb called the PCR reads again in MiXCR, with one record for every CDR3 protein. The table has a few thousand distinct CDR3 sequences, roughly 21% seen once. The sample consisted of CD4+ T cells from blood, cultured in vitro. The receptor source for this set is a human donor who had recovered from COVID-19.

The rearrangement uses TRBV12-3 or TRBV12-4 and TRBJ1-5; 8 positions match TRBD1. The CDR3 sequence is 14 residues long. The V segment lost 6 bases and the J segment 4 bases; nucleotides outside the gene matches: 5. The CDR3 DNA is TGTGCCAGCAGCCCCGACAGGGGAAATCAGCCCCAGCATTTT. Its translation: CASSPDRGNQPQHF.

Only a few counts were recorded for this clonotype. The gene calls are TRBV19 and TRBJ1-2; 10 nucleotides align to TRBD1. The CDR3 has 15 amino acids. Per germline, CDR1 LNHDA and CDR2 SQIVND (reference sequence). V dropped 5 bases and J dropped 1; count of bases not matched to a gene: 4. CDR3 nucleotide sequence: TGTGCCAGTAGTCCCCGGGACAGGGGTAACTATGGCTACACCTTC. This codes for CASSPRDRGNYGYTF.

In its sample, this clonotype is large. The chain joins TRBV19 to TRBJ1-2; perhaps TRBD1 as D (6 bases). The CDR3 extends over 17 amino acids. Trimming took 3 bases from V and 5 from J, leaving 22 bases between them. The germline V gene has CDR1 LNHDA and CDR2 SQIVND (reference sequence). The CDR3 loop is CASSMSTLQGRFYGYTF. DNA for the CDR3: TGTGCCAGTAGTATGAGTACCCTCCAGGGGCGTTTTTATGGCTACACCTTC.

V is TRBV21-1 and J is TRBJ2-1; the table's TRBD1 call for D was not verified on the DNA. TRBV21-1 is recorded as a pseudogene. The CDR3 is made up of 15 amino acids. The CDR3 DNA sequence: TGTGCCAGCAGCAAAGGGGACAACTCCTACAATGAGCAGTTCTTC. Amino acids: CASSKGDNSYNEQFF.

The chain couples TRBV7-6 to TRBJ2-7, with 8 bases fitting TRBD1. The CDR3 is made up of 14 amino acids. V trimming: 3 bases; J trimming: 2 bases; junction bases outside the gene matches: 3. Germline CDR1 reads SGHVS; CDR2 reads FNYEAQ. The CDR3 DNA reads TGTGCCAGCAGCTTTGGGACAGGAACCTACGAGCAGTACTTC. Encoded protein: CASSFGTGTYEQYF.

By share, this clonotype ranks as medium-sized (0.01 to 0.1%). The chain joins TRBV7-9 to TRBJ1-2; D possibly corresponds to TRBD1 (6 bases). V lost 5 bases to trimming and J lost 3 bases, with 16 bases between them. In germline, CDR1 is SEHNR, CDR2 FQNEAQ (reference sequence). The CDR3 contains 15 residues. This CDR3 reads CASSPQRTEDYGYTF. The DNA of the CDR3 is TGTGCCAGCAGCCCACAACGGACAGAGGACTATGGCTACACCTTC.

This chain joins TRBV30 and TRBJ1-3; 7 positions agree with TRBD1. V dropped 5 bases and J dropped 1; count of bases not matched to a gene: 8. Germline lookup yields CDR1 GTSNPN and CDR2 SVGIG (reference sequence). The CDR3 is 15 amino acids. For the CDR3, the DNA is TGTGCCTGGGGAACAGGGGAATTATCTGGAAACACCATATATTTT. It specifies CAWGTGELSGNTIYF. The full variable domain, with the rest looked up from reference TRBV30 and TRBJ1-3, is SQTIHQWPATLVQPVGSPLSLECTVEGTSNPNLYWYRQAAGRGLQLLFYSVGIGQISSEVPQNLSASRPQDRQFILSSKKLLLSDSGFYLCAWGTGELSGNTIYFGEGSWLTVV.

This clonotype is large. V usage is TRBV6-5 and J usage is TRBJ1-1; 7 nucleotides agree with TRBD1. This CDR3 has 14 residues. V lost 2 bases to trimming and J lost 5 bases; unmatched junction nucleotides: 5. Germline CDR1 MNHEY, CDR2 SVGAGI. The DNA of the CDR3 is TGTGCCAGCAGTTACAACAGGGGATTGACTGAAGCTTTCTTT. It yields the protein CASSYNRGLTEAFF.

The chain uses TRBV6-5 and TRBJ2-1; TRBD1 or TRBD2 may be the D gene (5 bases each). This CDR3 is 16 amino acids long. Germline V gene sequence: CDR1 MNHEY, CDR2 SVGAGI. V lost 4 bases to trimming and J lost 7 bases, with 20 bases between them. CDR3 nucleotide sequence: TGTGCCAGCAGTTCCGCGACTACTCAGGACAAGAATGAGCAGTTCTTC. This sequence encodes CASSSATTQDKNEQFF.

This clonotype was seen more than once but under ten times. The rearrangement links TRBV10-3 to TRBJ2-1, with 7 bases fitting TRBD2. Germline CDR1 reads ENHRY; CDR2 reads SYGVKD. The V and J ends lost 3 bases and 9 bases, in that order; junction bases with no gene match: 8. CDR3 length: 14 amino acids. DNA of the CDR3: TGTGCCATCAGTGAAGGGACTACCATGCCTGAGCAGTTCTTC. Encoded protein: CAISEGTTMPEQFF.

The chain uses TRBV27 and TRBJ2-2, with 7 bases lining up with TRBD1. Losses at the gene ends were 10 bases for V and 4 bases for J; bases not matched to a gene: 9. There are 14 residues in the CDR3. Germline CDR1 and CDR2: MNHEY and SMNVEV (reference sequence). Here the CDR3 DNA reads TGTGCCACGACAGGGCGTCGGGGCACCGGGGAGCTGTTTTTT. It specifies CATTGRRGTGELFF.

This clonotype has more than one count but fewer than ten. The V call is TRBV12-3 or TRBV12-4, the J call TRBJ2-1, with D tentatively TRBD2 (6 bases). Trimming removed 2 bases at V and 7 bases at J, with 18 bases between. This CDR3 comprises 16 residues. CDR3 coding DNA: TGTGCCAGCAGTTTACTCCTAGCCCGGGCGGGGAATGAGCAGTTCTTC. This codes for CASSLLLARAGNEQFF.

A few counts support this clonotype. The chain joins TRBV20-1 to TRBJ1-1; 10 positions match TRBD1. CDR1 is DFQATT, CDR2 SNEGSKA, per germline (reference sequence). The CDR3 spans 12 residues. After removal of 5 bases from V and 8 bases from J, the junction contained 5 bases not matched to a gene. This chain's CDR3 is CSAAWDRGEAFF. In nucleotides, the CDR3 is TGCAGTGCTGCCTGGGACAGGGGCGAAGCTTTCTTT.

This clonotype ranks as large. The chain links TRBV25-1 to TRBJ2-3; 11 bases are a match to TRBD2. The CDR3 length is 14 residues. Trimming at V came to 4 bases and at J to 6 bases, leaving 3 bases not matched to a gene. Germline loops: CDR1 MGHDK, CDR2 SYGVNS. CDR3 region: CASSGTSGLDTQYF. In DNA form, the CDR3 reads TGTGCCAGCAGTGGGACTAGCGGGCTGGATACGCAGTATTTT.

A few counts support this clonotype. The J gene is TRBJ2-1, the V gene TRBV6-5; D might be TRBD1 (5 bases). V lost 4 bases and J 0 bases, leaving 10 bases between the germline ends. The CDR3 contains 15 residues. The germline V gene has CDR1 MNHEY and CDR2 SVGAGI. The CDR3 loop is CASSFRALSYNEQFF. The DNA of the CDR3 is TGTGCCAGCAGTTTCAGGGCCCTCTCCTACAATGAGCAGTTCTTC.

This clonotype is medium-sized (0.01 to 0.1%) within its sample. The chain combines TRBV6-1 with TRBJ2-2; 7 positions agree with TRBD1. Per germline, CDR1 MNHNS and CDR2 SASEGT. Unmatched junction bases numbered 4, after V lost 6 bases and J lost 0 bases. The CDR3 has 15 residues. Here the CDR3 reads CASSPGTANTGELFF. CDR3 DNA: TGTGCCAGCAGCCCTGGGACAGCGAACACCGGGGAGCTGTTTTTT.

The chain links TRBV12-2 to TRBJ2-3. TRBV12-2 is assigned pseudogene status. This CDR3 comprises 12 residues. The CDR3 sequence is CASRLGTDTQYF. The CDR3 DNA reads as TGTGCAAGTCGCTTAGGCACAGATACGCAGTATTTT.

The table lists this clonotype with a few counts. The chain combines TRBV12-3 or TRBV12-4 with TRBJ2-7, with 7 bases aligning to TRBD1. V shed 7 bases and J 2 bases; nucleotides not matched to a gene: 5. The CDR3 runs to 13 residues. In DNA, the CDR3 is TGTGCCAGCAAAAGGGACAGTACCTACGAGCAGTACTTC. Protein product: CASKRDSTYEQYF.

This clonotype occurred a few times. This chain links TRBV7-8 with TRBJ2-3; D remains unclear. Germline assignment: CDR1 SGHVS and CDR2 FQNEAQ. The CDR3 has 11 residues. V was cut by 5 bases and J by 2 bases, with 2 bases left in between. In DNA form, the CDR3 reads TGTGCCAGCAGCCTCACAGATACGCAGTATTTT. Translated: CASSLTDTQYF.

This sequence joins TRBV30 and TRBJ2-5, with D maybe TRBD2 (6 bases). V was shortened by 2 bases and J by 5 bases, with 15 bases between the two germline ends. Germline loops: CDR1 GTSNPN, CDR2 SVGIG (reference sequence). The CDR3 is 14 residues long. CDR3 DNA: TGTGCCTGGAGTCCCACGAGCGGGCGGGAGACCCAGTACTTC. As protein: CAWSPTSGRETQYF.

The V and J genes are TRBV30 and TRBJ1-5; TRBD1 agrees at 7 bases. V was pared by 2 bases and J by 2 bases, with 9 bases of the junction left unmatched. CDR1 and CDR2 (germline): GTSNPN, SVGIG (reference sequence). The CDR3 is made up of 16 amino acids. CDR3 sequence reads: CAWSTLTGYGNQPQHF. CDR3 in DNA: TGTGCCTGGAGTACCTTGACAGGGTATGGCAATCAGCCCCAGCATTTT.

The rearrangement uses TRBV2 and TRBJ1-2; a weak D match, TRBD1 (5 bases). Germline V CDR1 and CDR2: SNHLY, FYNNEI. This CDR3 has 14 residues. The V end lost 6 bases, the J end lost 7 bases, and 18 bases lay between the germline ends. The CDR3 DNA is TGTGCCAGCAGGAGGACTGACCAGGGCCGTGGCTACACCTTC. It is translated as CASRRTDQGRGYTF.

This clonotype showed up just a few times. The CDR3 DNA sequence: TGTGCCAGTAGTTTCCACCCGACAGGGGGGAACACTGAAGCTTTCTTT. This gives the protein CASSFHPTGGNTEAFF. The chain employs TRBV19 and TRBJ1-1; 9 bases fit TRBD1. Trimming took 5 bases from V and 1 from J; bases not matched to a gene: 8. The V gene's germline CDR1 is LNHDA and CDR2 SQIVND (reference sequence). The CDR3 sequence is 16 residues long. The complete variable domain, with remaining parts taken from reference TRBV19 and TRBJ1-1, reads DGGITQSPKYLFRKEGQNVTLSCEQNLNHDAMYWYRQDPGQGLRLIYYSQIVNDFQKGDIAEGYSVSREKKESFPLTVTSAQKNPTAFYLCASSFHPTGGNTEAFFGQGTRLTVV.

The genes are TRBV7-6 and TRBJ2-5; tentatively, D is TRBD2 (6 bases). Germline loops: CDR1 SGHVS, CDR2 FNYEAQ. V lost 1 base and J 5 bases, leaving 14 bases between the germline ends. The CDR3 contains 15 residues. The CDR3 DNA follows: TGTGCCAGCAGCTTAGGAGGTGCTAGCGCTGAGACCCAGTACTTC. Its translation is CASSLGGASAETQYF.

A few counts support this clonotype. The chain carries TRBV5-8 and TRBJ2-2; 7 positions agree with TRBD1. The ends lost 3 bases at V and 6 bases at J; junction bases unmatched: 11. Germline lookup yields CDR1 SGHTS and CDR2 YDEGEE. The CDR3 is 16 amino acids. CDR3 sequence reads: CASSYGLQGYAGELFF. CDR3 sequence (DNA): TGTGCCAGCAGCTATGGGTTACAGGGGTATGCCGGGGAGCTGTTTTTT.

This clonotype occurred once. The chain joins TRBV3-1 to TRBJ1-1, with D uncertain. The CDR3 is 12 residues long. Germline V lookup: CDR1 LGHDT, CDR2 YNNKEL (reference sequence). Trimming removed 5 bases from V and 7 bases from J, with 11 bases in between. In nucleotides, the CDR3 is TGTGCCAGCAGCTACCGATCCGTTGAAGCTTTCTTT. Amino acid sequence: CASSYRSVEAFF.

A few counts support this clonotype. The J gene is TRBJ2-3, the V gene TRBV6-1; D call uncertain. The V end lost 6 bases, the J end lost 5 bases, and 9 bases lay between the germline ends. The CDR3 totals 12 residues. The V gene's germline CDR1 is MNHNS and CDR2 SASEGT. CDR3 in DNA: TGTGCCAGCAGCCGAAGTGGAGATACGCAGTATTTT. Protein product: CASSRSGDTQYF.

The V call is TRBV12-3 or TRBV12-4, the J call TRBJ2-3; D ambiguous. The CDR3 contains 15 residues. V was pared by 5 bases and J by 4 bases, with 16 bases between. The CDR3 loop reads CASSQDGLSADTQYF. Here the CDR3 DNA reads TGTGCCAGCAGTCAGGACGGTCTAAGCGCAGATACGCAGTATTTT.

The CDR3 loop reads CATSRGERLAGGRADYEQYF. The CDR3 DNA is TGTGCCACCAGCAGAGGGGAAAGGCTAGCGGGGGGCCGGGCCGACTACGAGCAGTACTTC. This chain connects TRBV15 to TRBJ2-7; TRBD2 matches 11 bases. The CDR3 extends over 20 amino acids. The V gene's germline CDR1 is LNHNV and CDR2 YYDKDF (reference sequence). The V segment lost 1 base and the J segment 3 bases; nucleotides outside the gene matches: 17.

This clonotype was seen more than once but under ten times. The chain recombines TRBV30 with TRBJ2-1; D ambiguous. The V gene lost 3 bases and the J gene lost 4 bases, with 4 bases spanning the gap. Germline V gene data show CDR1 as GTSNPN and CDR2 as SVGIG (reference sequence). The CDR3 is made up of 11 amino acids. The CDR3, as DNA: TGTGCCTGGAGACAGTACAATGAGCAGTTCTTC. This codes for CAWRQYNEQFF. Drawing the rest from reference TRBV30 and TRBJ2-1, the complete variable domain is SQTIHQWPATLVQPVGSPLSLECTVEGTSNPNLYWYRQAAGRGLQLLFYSVGIGQISSEVPQNLSASRPQDRQFILSSKKLLLSDSGFYLCAWRQYNEQFFGPGTRLTVL.

On this clonotype: A much more abundant neighbour one base away suggests this may be a read error. CDR3 nucleotides: TGTGCCAGCAGTTTAGCGCTGGACAGGGACGATACGCGGTATTTT. The encoded protein is CASSLALDRDDTRYF. This chain connects TRBV12-3 or TRBV12-4 to TRBJ2-3; 8 nucleotides agree with TRBD1. This CDR3 comprises 15 residues.

This clonotype was seen a few times. The rearrangement links TRBV9 to TRBJ2-3, with unresolved D. This CDR3 contains 12 residues. Between the trimmed V and J ends, which lost 1 base and 6 bases, there was a span of 6 bases. Germline V gene sequence: CDR1 SGDLS, CDR2 YYNGEE. CDR3 protein: CASSVFTDTQYF. Here the CDR3 DNA reads TGTGCCAGCAGCGTATTTACGGATACGCAGTATTTT. Full variable domain (outside the CDR3, taken from reference TRBV9 and TRBJ2-3): DSGVTQTPKHLITATGQRVTLRCSPRSGDLSVYWYQQSLDQGLQFLIQYYNGEERAKGNILERFSAQQFPDLHSELNLSSLELGDSALYFCASSVFTDTQYFGPGTRLTVL.